This T cell receptor (beta chain) comes out of a study of control samples from healthy donors and cancer patients (dated by TCRdb to about 2020). This clone appeared a few times. Its specific antigen is unknown. No clone much larger than this one lies a single base away; base qualities are absent. The library was prepared using the immunoSEQ multiplex PCR assay. In its TCRdb copy, this immuneACCESS table keeps in-frame sequences only and misses some clones. Where compared with another copy, unresolved V genes explain less than half of these, and the others have no known cause. Counted in this sample were about 120,000 clones; about 87% of them appeared once. Roughly an eighth of the sample belongs to the ten largest clones. V is cut by 5 bases and J by 3 bases, and the space between the germline ends is 11 bases. From the cysteine up to the phenylalanine, the CDR3 has a length of 14 residues. Only the CDR3 part of the read is kept: 42 bases, read in frame from the first base. CDR1 and CDR2, per the germline V gene, are MNHEY and SVGAGI.

The chain uses TRBV6-5 and TRBJ1-5; the D gene is unclear. The sequenced sample was blood. This clonotype originated in a man in his thirties or forties in good health. The sequenced DNA: TGTGCCAGCAGTCCCGAGTCTGACAATCAGCCCCAGCATTTT. Protein translation: CASSPESDNQPQHF.